This T cell receptor beta chain originates from a study of blood T cell repertoires in COVID-19. Assay: immunoSEQ multiplex PCR; the TCRdb copy retains only in-frame clones and omits some. The repertoire consists of about half a million clones, with roughly 87% occurring once and the leading ten covering roughly 0.84%. The CDR3 is 13 residues long. This chain joins TRBV12-2 and TRBJ2-7; TRBD1 is the table's D call and was not checked against the DNA. TRBV12-2 is a documented pseudogene. Sequences were obtained from peripheral blood. This clonotype was obtained from a man aged 18 to 35 with COVID-19, enrolled during active disease. The CDR3 loop is CASRFTDRGQQYF. The CDR3 region has the DNA TGTGCAAGTCGCTTCACCGACAGGGGCCAGCAGTACTTC.